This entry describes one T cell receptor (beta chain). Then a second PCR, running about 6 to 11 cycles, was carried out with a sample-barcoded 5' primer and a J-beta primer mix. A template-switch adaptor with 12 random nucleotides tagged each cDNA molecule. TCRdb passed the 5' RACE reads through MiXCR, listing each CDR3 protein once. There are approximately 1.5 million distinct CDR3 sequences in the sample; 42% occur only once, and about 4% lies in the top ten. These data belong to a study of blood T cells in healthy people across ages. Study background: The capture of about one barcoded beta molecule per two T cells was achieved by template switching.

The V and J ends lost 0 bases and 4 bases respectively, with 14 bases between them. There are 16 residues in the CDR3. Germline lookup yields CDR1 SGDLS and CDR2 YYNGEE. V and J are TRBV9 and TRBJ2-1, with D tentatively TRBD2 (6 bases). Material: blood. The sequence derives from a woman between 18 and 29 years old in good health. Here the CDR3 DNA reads TGTGCCAGCAGCGTAGAAGAATCGGGAGTTTACAATGAGCAGTTCTTC. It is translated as CASSVEESGVYNEQFF. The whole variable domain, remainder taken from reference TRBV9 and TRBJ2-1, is DSGVTQTPKHLITATGQRVTLRCSPRSGDLSVYWYQQSLDQGLQFLIQYYNGEERAKGNILERFSAQQFPDLHSELNLSSLELGDSALYFCASSVEESGVYNEQFFGPGTRLTVL.